Listed below are T cell receptor beta chains from one sample, sequenced in a study of CXCR3 chemokines and chemotherapy response in bladder cancer. A single record per CDR3 protein comes from TCRdb applying MiXCR to the PCR reads. The sample lists a few thousand distinct CDR3 sequences; approximately 14% were seen once. This specimen was acquired from a patient whose treatment included neoadjuvant chemotherapy. Receptors originate from a human donor with bladder cancer that responded to neoadjuvant chemotherapy. CDR3s include the opening cysteine and the closing phenylalanine or tryptophan.

v_call cdr3_aa
TRBV6-1 CASSEAGVGAASYEQYF
TRBV4-1 CASSQVLGVGETQYF
TRBV6-2/TRBV6-3 CASSWTSGRARTDTQYF
TRBV24-1 CATSEGQGDPYEQYF
TRBV30 CAWSVQRAGGANVLTF
TRBV19 CASSPGLAATDTQYF
TRBV19 CASTRTGGTRTEAFF
TRBV7-2 CASSLGTSGGYEQYF
TRBV12-3/TRBV12-4 CASTPDGVSTEAFF
TRBV5-4 CASSSGTDFVEAFF
TRBV25-1 CASSGPSGSSGELFF
TRBV30 CAWSPDGVNTEAFF
TRBV18 CASSSTGFIGYTF
TRBV14 CASSLYDTGQFF